These 2 T cell receptor beta chains were all obtained from the same sample, sequenced in a study of T cell changes during pregnancy in multiple sclerosis. Assay used: immunoSEQ multiplex PCR; TCRdb lists only in-frame clones, some missing. Of around 56,000 clones in the sample, approximately 90% were seen once. The sample was peripheral blood, taken in the first trimester of pregnancy. These receptors were collected from a female donor in good health, enrolled as a control in a pregnancy study.

This rearrangement joins TRBV6-5 to TRBJ2-7, with D maybe TRBD1 (5 bases). Germline V gene lookup returns CDR1 MNHEY and CDR2 SVGAGI. The CDR3 extends over 16 amino acids. The germline V and J ends were trimmed by 0 bases and 0 bases, with 12 bases remaining between them. The CDR3 loop reads CASSYSIQASSYEQYF. The CDR3 DNA is TGTGCCAGCAGTTACTCGATACAGGCGAGCTCCTACGAGCAGTACTTC.

V usage is TRBV4-1 and J usage is TRBJ2-1, with 14 bases aligning to TRBD2. From germline, CDR1 is MGHRA and CDR2 YSYEKL. The V and J ends lost 4 bases and 3 bases, in that order; junction bases with no gene match: 2. The CDR3 is 16 residues long. The chain's CDR3 is CASSLGTSGSYNEQFF. For the CDR3, the DNA is TGCGCCAGCAGCCTTGGGACTAGCGGGAGCTACAATGAGCAGTTCTTC.